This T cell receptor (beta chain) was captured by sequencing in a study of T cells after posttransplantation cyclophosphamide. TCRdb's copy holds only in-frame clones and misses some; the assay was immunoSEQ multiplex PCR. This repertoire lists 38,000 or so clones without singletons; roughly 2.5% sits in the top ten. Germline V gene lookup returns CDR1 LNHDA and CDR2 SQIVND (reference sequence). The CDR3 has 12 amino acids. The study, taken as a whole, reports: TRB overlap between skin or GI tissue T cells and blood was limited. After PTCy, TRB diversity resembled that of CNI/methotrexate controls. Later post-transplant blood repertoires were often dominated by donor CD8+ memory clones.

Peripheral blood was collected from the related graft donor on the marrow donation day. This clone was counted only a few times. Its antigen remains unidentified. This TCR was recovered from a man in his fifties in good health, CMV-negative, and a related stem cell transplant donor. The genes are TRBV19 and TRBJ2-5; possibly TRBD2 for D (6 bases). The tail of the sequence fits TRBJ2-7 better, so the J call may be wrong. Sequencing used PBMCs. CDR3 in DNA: TGTGCCAGTAGCGGGAGTTTCTACGAGCAGTACTTC. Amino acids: CASSGSFYEQYF.